The clone carrying this T cell receptor beta chain came up a few times. Its antigen is unknown. This specimen comes from a study of memory CD4+ T cells and cytomegalovirus serostatus. Study observations and caveats: Median bootstrapped AUC for CMV status was about 0.95 originally, around 0.91 US-trained. CD4+ memory repertoires contained about two fifths of the roughly 160 reported CMV TCRbeta sequences.

The sort gate was single viable CD3+CD4+CD8-CD45RO+ cells for memory CD4+ T cells. CDR3 length equals 12 residues. Germline V gene lookup returns CDR1 SNHLY and CDR2 FYNNEI. J was trimmed by 10 bases and V by 6 bases; bases with no gene match: 4. TCRdb's table, derived via immunoSEQ multiplex PCR, lists solely in-frame clones and lacks some. The repertoire holds more than 50,000 clones, with about 78% as singletons. The sequence came from an adult in good health and CMV-seronegative. The sequencing sample was made of memory CD4+ T cells from blood. The chain links TRBV2 to TRBJ1-4; 8 bases are a match to TRBD1. CDR3: CASRLTGVKLFF. DNA for the CDR3: TGTGCCAGCAGGCTGACAGGGGTAAAACTGTTTTTT.